The clone carrying this TCR beta chain was observed a handful of times. What it recognizes is unknown. PCR used 60 Vbeta primers and 13 Jbeta primers. TCRdb keeps only in-frame clones here, not all; method: immunoSEQ multiplex PCR. The sample yields 150,000 to 180,000 clones, around 74% seen once. The CDR3 is 14 residues long. Trimming cost V 6 bases and J 2 bases; bases outside gene matches: 4. Germline V lookup: CDR1 LNHDA, CDR2 SQIVND (reference sequence). This sample stems from a study of cytomegalovirus exposure and HLA in healthy donors. Overall study findings and caveats: Confirmation was obtained in vitro that a few CMV-associated chains are specific for CMV antigens. Some TCR beta chains (roughly 160 of them) were listed as cytomegalovirus-associated. Data from an earlier analysis indicated that most TCR beta V segments were productive either about 87% or about 30% of the time. As a later analysis showed, several of the most significant clusters appeared to be linked to common viral pathogens.

Input material: PBMCs. This chain joins TRBV19 and TRBJ2-7, with TRBD1 matching over 10 bases. This clonotype originated in a man between 18 and 35 years old in good health and CMV-seronegative. As DNA, the CDR3 is TGTGCCAGTAGCGAAGGACAGGGGGCCTACGAGCAGTACTTC. Amino acids: CASSEGQGAYEQYF.